Below, 26 T cell receptor beta chains from the same sample are listed, as sequenced in a study of CD8+ T cells in alopecia areata. As the sequencing template, cDNA was produced by extracting RNA and reverse transcribing it. Clones were read by immunoSEQ multiplex PCR, and TCRdb kept only the in-frame ones, dropping some. The sample lists fewer than 150,000 clones, around 50% occurring once. This specimen was CD4+ T cells sorted from blood, taken at week 0. The receptors come from a human donor with alopecia areata.

The genes are TRBV10-3 and TRBJ1-1; a weak D match, TRBD1 (6 bases). The V and J ends lost 11 bases and 3 bases respectively, with 16 bases between them. Germline V gene lookup returns CDR1 ENHRY and CDR2 SYGVKD. CDR3 length equals 13 residues. DNA for the CDR3: TGTGCCTCACAGGGTCCCCAGGACACTGAAGCTTTCTTT. Translating it yields CASQGPQDTEAFF.

The chain uses TRBV5-6 and TRBJ2-7; D uncertain. The CDR3 totals 15 residues. The V gene's germline CDR1 is SGHDT and CDR2 YYEEEE. V lost 0 bases and J 0 bases, leaving 10 bases between the germline ends. The CDR3 spells CASSLGSVHSYEQYF. CDR3 nucleotides: TGTGCCAGCAGCTTGGGAAGCGTTCACTCCTACGAGCAGTACTTC.

The chain carries TRBV30 and TRBJ1-2; 7 bases fit TRBD1. The CDR3 totals 13 residues. Germline assignment: CDR1 GTSNPN and CDR2 SVGIG (reference sequence). V lost 0 bases to trimming and J lost 8 bases; unmatched junction nucleotides: 6. CDR3 sequence: CAWSVVRGLGYTF. CDR3 sequence (DNA): TGTGCCTGGAGTGTAGTTAGGGGGCTAGGCTACACCTTC. Using reference TRBV30 and TRBJ1-2 for the parts outside the CDR3, the full variable domain is SQTIHQWPATLVQPVGSPLSLECTVEGTSNPNLYWYRQAAGRGLQLLFYSVGIGQISSEVPQNLSASRPQDRQFILSSKKLLLSDSGFYLCAWSVVRGLGYTFGSGTRLTVV.

The chain uses TRBV4-1 and TRBJ2-3; TRBD2 agrees at 8 bases. The junction had 4 bases not matched to a gene; V was cut back by 1 base and J by 1 base. The CDR3 has 16 residues. Germline V gene data show CDR1 as MGHRA and CDR2 as YSYEKL. The CDR3 DNA sequence: TGCGCCAGCAGCCAAGCCGGGACTAGGGGCACAGATACGCAGTATTTT. It specifies CASSQAGTRGTDTQYF.

This clone was counted between two and nine times. This CDR3 is CASRTQGVGEQYF. The CDR3 nucleotides read TGTGCCAGCAGAACACAGGGAGTCGGGGAGCAGTACTTC. The chain combines TRBV28 with TRBJ2-7; tentative D call: TRBD1 (6 bases). The V and J ends lost 6 bases and 7 bases respectively, with 16 bases between them. Germline CDR1 is MDHEN and CDR2 is SYDVKM. The CDR3 is 13 amino acids.

The chain combines TRBV9 with TRBJ2-6, with no clear D. This CDR3 has 18 residues. Germline assignment: CDR1 SGDLS and CDR2 YYNGEE. Trimming shortened V by 0 bases and J by 0 bases, and 13 bases separated the two germline ends. The CDR3, as DNA: TGTGCCAGCAGCGTAGAGGCAGGTTCACCCTCTGGGGCCAACGTCCTGACTTTC. Translation: CASSVEAGSPSGANVLTF.

The gene calls are TRBV29-1 and TRBJ2-5; 7 nucleotides match TRBD1. The end of the DNA aligns better with TRBJ2-7, so the J call may be wrong. This CDR3 spans 12 amino acids. In germline, CDR1 is SQVTM, CDR2 ANQGSEA. DNA of the CDR3: TGCAGCGCACGACAGGGCGGGTACGAGCAGTACTTC. Its translation: CSARQGGYEQYF.

This clone occurred a few times. The chain joins TRBV4-3 to TRBJ1-1; TRBD1 aligns across 9 bases. The junction had 12 bases not matched to a gene; V was cut back by 4 bases and J by 6 bases. The germline V gene encodes CDR1 LGHNA and CDR2 YSLEER. The CDR3 extends over 16 amino acids. Written as DNA, the CDR3 is TGCGCCAGCAGCCGCCACGGGACAGGGATAGGAGCTGAAGCTTTCTTT. It yields the protein CASSRHGTGIGAEAFF.

This chain links TRBV10-3 with TRBJ1-4; tentatively, D is TRBD1 (6 bases). Per the germline V gene, CDR1 is ENHRY and CDR2 is SYGVKD. V was pared by 10 bases and J by 9 bases, with 18 bases between. The CDR3 contains 13 residues. DNA of the CDR3: TGTGCCACCGGGACACCCACAGTGAAAAAACTGTTTTTT. Translation: CATGTPTVKKLFF.

The chain couples TRBV2 to TRBJ2-3; D not resolved. CDR3 length: 15 residues. Germline V gene sequence: CDR1 SNHLY, CDR2 FYNNEI. V was trimmed by 1 base and J by 0 bases, leaving 8 bases between them. The CDR3 DNA reads as TGTGCCAGCAGTGAAGTCGGTCCTAGCACAGATACGCAGTATTTT. It translates to CASSEVGPSTDTQYF.

This clone was seen a handful of times. The J gene is TRBJ2-5, the V gene TRBV4-1; no clear D gene. The CDR3 is 13 residues long. V was clipped by 0 bases and J by 5 bases, with 7 bases between them. CDR1 and CDR2 (germline): MGHRA, YSYEKL. The CDR3 bases are TGCGCCAGCAGCCAAGAAGGAGTGGAGACCCAGTACTTC. The encoded protein is CASSQEGVETQYF.

The V gene is TRBV5-1, the J gene TRBJ2-7; D could derive from TRBD1 or TRBD2 (5 bases each). Germline loops: CDR1 SGHRS, CDR2 YFSETQ. The V gene lost 2 bases and the J gene lost 1 base, with 19 bases spanning the gap. The CDR3 spans 17 residues. The CDR3 DNA reads TGCGCCAGCAGCTTTGGCGTCGGGGCCAGCGAGTCCTACGAGCAGTACTTC. This gives the protein CASSFGVGASESYEQYF.

The chain combines TRBV6-4 with TRBJ2-7, with a possible D match to TRBD1 (6 bases). Per the germline V gene, CDR1 is MRHNA and CDR2 is SNTAGT. Trimming removed 7 bases at V and 5 bases at J, with 18 bases between. The CDR3 spans 14 residues. The CDR3 sequence is CASMGDSGDDEQYF. CDR3 DNA: TGTGCCAGCATGGGTGATTCAGGGGACGACGAGCAGTACTTC.

This clone was counted only a few times. The rearrangement joins TRBV11-2 to TRBJ2-2; D is perhaps TRBD1 (6 bases). The V end was cut by 4 bases, the J end by 6 bases, with 12 bases between. The V gene's germline CDR1 is SGHAT and CDR2 FQNNGV. The CDR3 length is 14 residues. The CDR3 region is CASSSTSGAGELFF. CDR3 coding DNA: TGTGCCAGCAGCTCCACATCAGGGGCCGGGGAGCTGTTTTTT.

V and J are TRBV5-1 and TRBJ2-5; 14 nucleotides match TRBD2. This CDR3 has 15 amino acids. Unmatched junction bases numbered 1, after V lost 4 bases and J lost 2 bases. From germline, CDR1 is SGHRS and CDR2 YFSETQ. The CDR3 here is CASSGLAGGQETQYF. The DNA of the CDR3 is TGCGCCAGCAGCGGACTAGCGGGAGGACAAGAGACCCAGTACTTC.

This clone was observed a few times. This rearrangement joins TRBV27 to TRBJ2-3; tentatively, D is TRBD1 (6 bases). CDR1 and CDR2 from the germline V gene are MNHEY and SMNVEV (reference sequence). The CDR3 consists of 15 residues. The V end lost 6 bases, the J end lost 2 bases, and 15 bases lay between the germline ends. The CDR3 loop is CASSKLTGTTDTQYF. CDR3 nucleotides: TGTGCCAGCAGCAAGTTGACAGGTACCACAGATACGCAGTATTTT.

The chain employs TRBV7-8 and TRBJ1-2; D is possibly TRBD1 (6 bases). Germline V gene lookup returns CDR1 SGHVS and CDR2 FQNEAQ. Between the trimmed V and J ends, which lost 2 bases and 7 bases, there was a span of 17 bases. The CDR3 loop spans 15 amino acids. The CDR3 coding sequence is TGTGCCAGCAGCTTACTCAGGGGCTACGGAGGTGGCTACACCTTC. It translates to CASSLLRGYGGGYTF.

V gene TRBV4-2 combines with J gene TRBJ1-6, with D hard to call. Germline V gene lookup returns CDR1 LGHNA and CDR2 YNFKEQ. The CDR3 runs to 13 residues. With 0 bases removed from V and 9 bases from J, the gap between germline ends came to 6 bases. This chain's CDR3 is CASSQDTASPLHF. CDR3 nucleotides: TGTGCCAGCAGCCAAGACACAGCTTCACCCCTCCACTTT.

This chain links TRBV20-1 with TRBJ2-1, with no clear D. The CDR3 spans 10 residues. V was cut by 3 bases and J by 4 bases, with 1 base left in between. Looked up from germline, CDR1 is DFQATT and CDR2 is SNEGSKA (reference sequence). The CDR3 protein is CSASYNEQFF. CDR3 in DNA: TGCAGTGCTAGTTACAATGAGCAGTTCTTC.

The CDR3 nucleotides read TGTGCCAGCAGCAAAGGGACTAGCGGGGGACTCGAGCAGTACTTC. Protein sequence: CASSKGTSGGLEQYF. The V gene is TRBV7-2, the J gene TRBJ2-7, with 14 bases fitting TRBD2. The germline V gene encodes CDR1 SGHTA and CDR2 FQGNSA. J gave up 6 bases and V 5 bases, and 6 bases lay outside the gene matches. The CDR3 sequence is 15 residues long.

The gene calls are TRBV28 and TRBJ1-5; possibly TRBD1 for D (5 bases). The V gene lost 7 bases and the J gene lost 1 base, with 14 bases spanning the gap. Germline assignment: CDR1 MDHEN and CDR2 SYDVKM. The CDR3 has 15 amino acids. CDR3 residues: CASTPGGVSNQPQHF. CDR3 nucleotide sequence: TGTGCCAGCACTCCTGGGGGGGTAAGCAATCAGCCCCAGCATTTT.

Here the CDR3 reads CASSLWTSGAQFF. Written as DNA, the CDR3 is TGTGCCAGCAGCTTGTGGACTAGCGGGGCTCAGTTCTTC. V gene TRBV7-2 combines with J gene TRBJ2-1; TRBD2 matches 12 bases. Per germline, CDR1 SGHTA and CDR2 FQGNSA. The V gene end was trimmed by 3 bases and the J gene end by 13 bases; junction bases not matched to a gene: 4. The CDR3 length is 13 residues. Using reference TRBV7-2 and TRBJ2-1 for the parts outside the CDR3, the full variable domain is GAGVSQSPSNKVTEKGKDVELRCDPISGHTALYWYRQSLGQGLEFLIYFQGNSAPDKSGLPSDRFSAERTGGSVSTLTIQRTQQEDSAVYLCASSLWTSGAQFFGPGTRLTVL.

V gene TRBV7-2 combines with J gene TRBJ1-2; 7 nucleotides match TRBD1. Looked up from germline, CDR1 is SGHTA and CDR2 is FQGNSA. With V trimmed by 5 bases and J by 7 bases, 10 bases remained unmatched. The CDR3 runs to 14 residues. CDR3 in DNA: TGTGCCAGCAGCCCATGGGACAGATATTTTGGCTACACCTTC. Translated, it gives CASSPWDRYFGYTF.

V is TRBV30 and J is TRBJ2-1; 10 nucleotides line up with TRBD2. This CDR3 has 15 amino acids. V lost 4 bases, J lost 6 bases, and 9 bases stayed unmatched. Germline loops: CDR1 GTSNPN, CDR2 SVGIG (reference sequence). The CDR3 region has the DNA TGTGCCTGGATGTCGCTAGCGGGAGTAAGCAATGAGCAGTTCTTC. This translates into CAWMSLAGVSNEQFF.

This chain joins TRBV30 and TRBJ1-1; TRBD1 is a possible D gene (5 bases). Germline CDR1 GTSNPN, CDR2 SVGIG (reference sequence). The CDR3 has 13 residues. V lost 2 bases and J lost 3, with 10 bases in between. The CDR3 protein is CAWSYLGDTEAFF. The CDR3 DNA follows: TGTGCCTGGAGTTACCTGGGGGACACTGAAGCTTTCTTT.

This clone has just a few counts. This rearrangement joins TRBV6-5 to TRBJ1-6; maybe TRBD1 (5 bases). The CDR3 totals 15 residues. The germline V and J ends were trimmed by 6 bases and 6 bases, with 15 bases remaining between them. Per the germline V gene, CDR1 is MNHEY and CDR2 is SVGAGI. CDR3: CASSPTGTGNSPLHF. CDR3 bases: TGTGCCAGCAGCCCCACGGGGACGGGTAATTCACCCCTCCACTTT.